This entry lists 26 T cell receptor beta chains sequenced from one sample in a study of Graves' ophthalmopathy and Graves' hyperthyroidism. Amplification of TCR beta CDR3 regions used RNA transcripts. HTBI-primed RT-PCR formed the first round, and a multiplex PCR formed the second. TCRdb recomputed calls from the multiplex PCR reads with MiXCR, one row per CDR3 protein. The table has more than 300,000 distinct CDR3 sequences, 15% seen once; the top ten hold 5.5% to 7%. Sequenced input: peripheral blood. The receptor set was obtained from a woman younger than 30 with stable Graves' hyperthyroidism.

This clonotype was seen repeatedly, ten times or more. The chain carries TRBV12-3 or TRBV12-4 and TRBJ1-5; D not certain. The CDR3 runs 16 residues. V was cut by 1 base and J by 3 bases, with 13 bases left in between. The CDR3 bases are TGTGCCAGCAGTTTAGTACTTACAGACCCCAATCAGCCCCAGCATTTT. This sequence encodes CASSLVLTDPNQPQHF.

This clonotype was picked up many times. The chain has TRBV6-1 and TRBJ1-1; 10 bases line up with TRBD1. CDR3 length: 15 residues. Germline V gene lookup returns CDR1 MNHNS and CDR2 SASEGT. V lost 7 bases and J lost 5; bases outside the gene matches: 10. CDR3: CASMTPGTGVTEAFF. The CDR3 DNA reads TGTGCCAGCATGACGCCCGGGACAGGGGTTACTGAAGCTTTCTTT.

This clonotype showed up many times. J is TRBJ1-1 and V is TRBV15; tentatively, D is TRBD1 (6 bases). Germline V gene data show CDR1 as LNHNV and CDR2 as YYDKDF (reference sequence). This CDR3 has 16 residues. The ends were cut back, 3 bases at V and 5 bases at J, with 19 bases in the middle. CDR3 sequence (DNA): TGTGCCACCAGCAGGGAAATCAGGGTGAGGGGGACTGAAGCTTTCTTT. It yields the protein CATSREIRVRGTEAFF.

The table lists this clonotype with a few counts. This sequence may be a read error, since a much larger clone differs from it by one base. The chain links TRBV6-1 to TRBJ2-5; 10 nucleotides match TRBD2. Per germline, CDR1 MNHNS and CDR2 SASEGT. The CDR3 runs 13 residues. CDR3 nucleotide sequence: TGTGCCACCCGGACTAGCGGTGAAGAGACCAAGTACTTC. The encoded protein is CATRTSGEETKYF.

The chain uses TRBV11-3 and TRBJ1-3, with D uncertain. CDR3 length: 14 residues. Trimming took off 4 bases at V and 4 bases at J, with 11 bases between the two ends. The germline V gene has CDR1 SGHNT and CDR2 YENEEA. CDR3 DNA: TGTGCCAGCAGCTCAGGAATGCCCGGAAACACCATATATTTT. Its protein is CASSSGMPGNTIYF.

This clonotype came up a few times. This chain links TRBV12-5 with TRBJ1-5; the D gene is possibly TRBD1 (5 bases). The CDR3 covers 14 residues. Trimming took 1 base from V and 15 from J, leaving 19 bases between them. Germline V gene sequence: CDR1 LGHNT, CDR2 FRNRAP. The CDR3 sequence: CASGLAMARGIRHF. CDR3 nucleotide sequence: TGTGCTAGTGGTTTGGCGATGGCCCGGGGGATTCGGCATTTT. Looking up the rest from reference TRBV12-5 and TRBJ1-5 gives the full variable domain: DARVTQTPRHKVTEMGQEVTMRCQPILGHNTVFWYRQTMMQGLELLAYFRNRAPLDDSGMPKDRFSAEMPDATLATLKIQPSEPRDSAVYFCASGLAMARGIRHFGDGTRLSIL.

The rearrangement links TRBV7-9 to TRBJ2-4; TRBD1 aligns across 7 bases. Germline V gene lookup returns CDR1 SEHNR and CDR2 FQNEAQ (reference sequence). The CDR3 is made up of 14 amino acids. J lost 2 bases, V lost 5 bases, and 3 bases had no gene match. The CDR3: CASSQGVPKNIQYF. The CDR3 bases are TGTGCCAGCAGCCAGGGGGTGCCCAAAAACATTCAGTACTTC.

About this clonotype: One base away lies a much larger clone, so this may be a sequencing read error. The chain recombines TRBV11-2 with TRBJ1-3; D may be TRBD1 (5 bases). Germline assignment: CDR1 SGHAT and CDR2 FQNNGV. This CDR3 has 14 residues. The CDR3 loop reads CSSSLDRPGNTIYF. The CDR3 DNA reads TGTTCCAGCAGCTTAGACAGACCTGGAAACACCATATATTTT.

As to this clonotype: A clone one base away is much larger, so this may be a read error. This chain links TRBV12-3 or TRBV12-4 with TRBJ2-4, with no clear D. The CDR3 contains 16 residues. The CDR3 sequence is CASSPTLGQAKNIKYF. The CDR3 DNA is TGTGCCAGCAGTCCGACCCTCGGGCAAGCCAAAAACATTAAGTACTTC.

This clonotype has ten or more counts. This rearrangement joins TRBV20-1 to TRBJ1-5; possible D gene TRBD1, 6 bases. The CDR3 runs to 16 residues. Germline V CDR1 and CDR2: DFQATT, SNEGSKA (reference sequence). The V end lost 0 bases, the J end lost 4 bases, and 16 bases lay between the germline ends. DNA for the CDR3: TGCAGTGCTAGAGATTGGGCAGGGGAAGGAAATCAGCCCCAGCATTTT. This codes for CSARDWAGEGNQPQHF.

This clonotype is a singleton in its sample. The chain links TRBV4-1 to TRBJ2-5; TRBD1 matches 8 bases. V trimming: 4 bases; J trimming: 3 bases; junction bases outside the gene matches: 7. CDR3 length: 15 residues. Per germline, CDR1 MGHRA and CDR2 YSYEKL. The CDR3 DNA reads TGCGCCAGCAGCCCCCAGGGGGCCTTAGAAGAGACCCAGTACTTC. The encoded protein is CASSPQGALEETQYF.

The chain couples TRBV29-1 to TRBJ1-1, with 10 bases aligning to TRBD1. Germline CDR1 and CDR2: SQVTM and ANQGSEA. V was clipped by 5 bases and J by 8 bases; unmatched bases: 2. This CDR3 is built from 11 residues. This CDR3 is CSVRQGAEAFF. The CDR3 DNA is TGCAGCGTTCGACAGGGGGCCGAAGCTTTCTTT.

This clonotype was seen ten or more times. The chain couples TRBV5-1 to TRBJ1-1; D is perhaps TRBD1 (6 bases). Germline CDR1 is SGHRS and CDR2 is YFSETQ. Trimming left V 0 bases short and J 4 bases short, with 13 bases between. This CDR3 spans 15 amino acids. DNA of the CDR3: TGCGCCAGCAGCTTGGGGGCGGGGGGCGTCACTGAAGCTTTCTTT. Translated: CASSLGAGGVTEAFF. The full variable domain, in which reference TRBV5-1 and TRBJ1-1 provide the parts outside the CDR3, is KAGVTQTPRYLIKTRGQQVTLSCSPISGHRSVSWYQQTPGQGLQFLFEYFSETQRNKGNFPGRFSGRQFSNSRSEMNVSTLELGDSALYLCASSLGAGGVTEAFFGQGTRLTVV.

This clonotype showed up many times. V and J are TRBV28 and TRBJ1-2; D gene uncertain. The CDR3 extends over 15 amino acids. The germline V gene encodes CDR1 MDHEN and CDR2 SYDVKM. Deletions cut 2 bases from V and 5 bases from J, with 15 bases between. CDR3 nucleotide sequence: TGTGCCAGCAGTTTAATCGGGGAAGCTGGTTATGGCTACACCTTC. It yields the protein CASSLIGEAGYGYTF.

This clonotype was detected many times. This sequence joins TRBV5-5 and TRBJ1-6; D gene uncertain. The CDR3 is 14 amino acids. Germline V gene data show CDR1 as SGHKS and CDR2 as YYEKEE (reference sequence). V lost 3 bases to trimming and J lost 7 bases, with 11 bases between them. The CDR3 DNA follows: TGTGCCAGCAGCTCCCGGACCATAAATTCACCCCTCCACTTT. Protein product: CASSSRTINSPLHF.

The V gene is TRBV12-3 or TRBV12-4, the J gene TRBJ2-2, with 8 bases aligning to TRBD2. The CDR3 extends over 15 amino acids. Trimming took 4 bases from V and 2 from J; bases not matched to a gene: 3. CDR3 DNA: TGTGCCAGCAGTTCCACTAGCGGTAACACCGGGGAGCTGTTTTTT. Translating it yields CASSSTSGNTGELFF.

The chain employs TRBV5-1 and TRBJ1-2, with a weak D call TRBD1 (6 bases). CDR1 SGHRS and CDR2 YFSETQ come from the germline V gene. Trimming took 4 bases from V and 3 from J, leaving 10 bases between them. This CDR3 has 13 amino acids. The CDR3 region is CASSRDTDYGYTF. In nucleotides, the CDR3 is TGCGCCAGCAGCCGGGACACCGACTATGGCTACACCTTC.

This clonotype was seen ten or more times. For the CDR3, the DNA is TGTGCCAGCAGGGCGCAAGGGCTAGCGGACTACGAGCAGTACTTC. This translates into CASRAQGLADYEQYF. The V and J genes are TRBV6-2 or TRBV6-3 and TRBJ2-7; TRBD2 aligns across 7 bases. The V segment lost 6 bases and the J segment 3 bases; nucleotides outside the gene matches: 11. Germline assignment: CDR1 MNHEY and CDR2 SVGEGT. CDR3 length: 15 amino acids.

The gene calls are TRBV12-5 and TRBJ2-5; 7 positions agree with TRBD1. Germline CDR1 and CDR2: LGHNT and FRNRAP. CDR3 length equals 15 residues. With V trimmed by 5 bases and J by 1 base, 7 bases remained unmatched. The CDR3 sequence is CASGIGSGGQETQYF. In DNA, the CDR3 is TGTGCTAGTGGTATCGGTTCAGGGGGCCAAGAGACCCAGTACTTC.

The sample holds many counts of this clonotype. This CDR3 reads CASSFQRGGQIETQYF. The CDR3, as DNA: TGTGCCAGCAGTTTCCAGCGGGGGGGCCAAATAGAGACCCAGTACTTC. The chain joins TRBV6-2 or TRBV6-3 to TRBJ2-5, with 10 positions matching TRBD2. V lost 4 bases, J lost 4 bases, and 9 bases stayed unmatched. Germline V gene sequence: CDR1 MNHEY, CDR2 SVGEGT. The CDR3 is 16 amino acids.

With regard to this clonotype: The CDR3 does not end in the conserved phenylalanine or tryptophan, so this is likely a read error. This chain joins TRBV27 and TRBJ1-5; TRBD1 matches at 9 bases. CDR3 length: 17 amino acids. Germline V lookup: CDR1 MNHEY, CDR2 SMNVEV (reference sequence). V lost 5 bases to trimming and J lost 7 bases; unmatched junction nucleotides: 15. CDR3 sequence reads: CASSIGQGNPIMQPQHS. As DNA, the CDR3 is TGTGCCAGCAGTATCGGACAGGGGAACCCTATTATGCAGCCCCAGCATTCT.

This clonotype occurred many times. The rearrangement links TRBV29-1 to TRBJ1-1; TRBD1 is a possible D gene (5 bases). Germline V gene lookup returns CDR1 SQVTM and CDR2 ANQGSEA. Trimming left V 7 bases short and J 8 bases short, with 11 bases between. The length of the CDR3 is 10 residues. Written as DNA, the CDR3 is TGCAGCGGTAACGCAGGGGAAGCTTTCTTT. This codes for CSGNAGEAFF. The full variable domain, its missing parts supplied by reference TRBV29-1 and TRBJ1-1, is SAVISQKPSRDICQRGTSLTIQCQVDSQVTMMFWYRQQPGQSLTLIATANQGSEATYESGFVIDKFPISRPNLTFSTLTVSNMSPEDSSIYLCSGNAGEAFFGQGTRLTVV.

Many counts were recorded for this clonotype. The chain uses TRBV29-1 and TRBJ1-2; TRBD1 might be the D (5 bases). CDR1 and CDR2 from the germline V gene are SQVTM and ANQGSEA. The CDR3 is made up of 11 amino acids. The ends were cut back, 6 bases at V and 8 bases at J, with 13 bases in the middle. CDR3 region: CSVLQGGGYTF. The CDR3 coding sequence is TGCAGCGTACTTCAGGGTGGCGGCTACACCTTC.

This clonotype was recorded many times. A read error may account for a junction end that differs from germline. The CDR3 region is CASSMEGSAANVLTF. For the CDR3, the DNA is TGTGCCAGTAGTATGGAGGGGTCTGCGGCCAACGTCCTGACTTTC. This chain connects TRBV19 to TRBJ2-6; the D gene is possibly TRBD2 (6 bases). The CDR3 runs 15 residues. The germline V gene encodes CDR1 LNHDA and CDR2 SQIVND (reference sequence).

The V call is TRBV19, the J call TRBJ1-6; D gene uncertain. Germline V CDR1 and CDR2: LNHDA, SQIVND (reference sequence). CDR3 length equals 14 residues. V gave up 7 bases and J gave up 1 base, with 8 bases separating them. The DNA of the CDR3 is TGTGCCAGTATGATCGGGTCCTATAATTCACCCCTCCACTTT. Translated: CASMIGSYNSPLHF.

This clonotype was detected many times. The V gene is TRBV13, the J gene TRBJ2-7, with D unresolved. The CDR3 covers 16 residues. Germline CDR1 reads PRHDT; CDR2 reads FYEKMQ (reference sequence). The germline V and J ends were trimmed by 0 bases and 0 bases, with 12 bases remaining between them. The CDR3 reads CASSLGLLRSSYEQYF. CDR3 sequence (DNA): TGTGCCAGCAGCTTAGGACTACTTAGGAGCTCCTACGAGCAGTACTTC.